This T cell receptor beta chain was captured in a study of cytomegalovirus exposure and HLA in healthy donors (dated by TCRdb to 2015 to 2018). Regarding the study in general: An earlier analysis of about 560 of the donors reported 276 Gb of sequence data and some 110 million unique TCR beta sequences obtained from about 170 million T cells. An early release that covered some 630 HLA-typed donors contained approximately 320 gigabases of sequencing data and about 93 million unique TCR sequences. Of the roughly 400 genotyped donors, 65% to 90% fell in the genetic ancestry cluster associated with self-reported Caucasian donors. The study aimed to test whether cataloging public T cell receptors could reveal signatures of past pathogen exposure. The T cell repertoires of some 700 subjects were profiled by immunosequencing and related to cytomegalovirus serostatus. Besides the first cohort of under 700 subjects, a separate validation cohort made up of roughly 120 different subjects was used. To predict cytomegalovirus infection status, the study brought together high-throughput TCR immunosequencing, statistical association of individual TCRs with disease status, and machine learning. To study patterns of TCR occurrence, a later analysis re-analyzed previously published TCR beta repertoires from hundreds of donors and added high-resolution HLA genotyping. The later analysis used no new phenotypic data to find candidate immune exposures, relying instead on TCR beta sequences and their occurrence across donors. In an earlier analysis of 587 of the donors, high-throughput TCR beta sequencing was used to judge whether each TCR beta V gene segment behaved as functional or pseudogenic. Alongside the repertoire data, information on donor age, sex, ethnicity and CMV serostatus was compiled. Genome-wide SNP genotypes for about 60% of the roughly 700 donors were used in a later genetic analysis, which treated that subset as a discovery cohort. Every discovery cohort repertoire had been produced on one sequencing platform. HLA typing included class I and class II loci at four-digit resolution. The number of donors typed differed by locus, with roughly 620-630 for A, B, C, DRB1 and DQB1, 522 for DQA1, about 610 for DPA1, and around 460 for DPB1. Roughly five DR-DQ haplotypes were handled as single units for association and clustering, since linkage in the cohort was strong. Among about 400 genotyped donors of the cohort, an average of roughly 230,000 unique TCR beta nucleotide sequences was sequenced per donor, of which roughly 17% were non-productive.

The research as a whole found: A cluster of highly shared sequence variants was judged likely to be a technical artifact of the sequencing pipeline. Compared with equally common non-associated chains, HLA-associated TCR beta chains in a later analysis were more clonally expanded and had lower generation probabilities. In a later analysis, more than 15,000 TCR beta sequences were associated with specific HLA alleles at a false discovery rate of 0.05. Because the 87-base-pair reads could not distinguish some IMGT-functional V segments, including TRBV6-2 and TRBV6-3, those segments were excluded. A further reported finding was that TCR beta sequences accurately predicted the HLA-A and HLA-B alleles for most subjects in the first cohort. In this cohort, only TCR beta chains were sequenced, and detectable features were limited by the absence of alpha or paired-chain data. Correlated functional status among segregating V segments might be attributable to linkage disequilibrium, but an unknown experimental factor could not be ruled out. When HLA alleles, especially DR and DQ, strongly co-occurred, attributing TCR associations to individual alleles was difficult. A later genetic analysis associated a missense DCLRE1C variant with V-gene and J-gene trimming of TCR beta chains, and an independent cohort replicated the association. An earlier analysis of approximately 590 of the donors showed that most TCR beta V segments appeared in productive rearrangements either about 90% or about 30% of the time, which broadly matched IMGT annotations. Three of the identified cytomegalovirus-associated TCR beta chains were confirmed in vitro to be specific for cytomegalovirus antigens. The earlier analysis of some 560 of the donors excluded some 15 rarely observed V segments, including chromosome 9 orphons, because counts were too low. Most TCR sequences were observed very rarely across donors, whereas some public TCRs were present in many individuals. HLA typing was unavailable for some donors at each locus, so association tests used only the typed subset. In a later analysis, most CMV-associated TCR beta chains were found to appear HLA-restricted, with HLA associations seemingly driven largely by CMV exposure. In a later analysis, TCR association rates were found to vary across HLA loci, with the most associated TCRs seen for DRB1 alleles and the fewest for HLA-C alleles. In the study, around 150 TCR beta chains were listed as associated with cytomegalovirus. In a later analysis, several top co-occurrence clusters were reported to appear linked to parvovirus B19, influenza, CMV and Epstein-Barr virus. Immune exposure information for the cohort was limited to CMV serostatus. In a later genetic analysis, fewer N-insertions in productive TCRs were reported among donors in an Asian-associated ancestry cluster than the roughly 700-donor mean. It was suggested by the authors that the approach could potentially be generalized to other disease states and immunological phenotypes. Presence/absence analyses assumed roughly uniform sequencing depth across donors, an assumption that may not hold. In both the original and validation cohorts, the classifier was reported to diagnose cytomegalovirus status with high specificity and sensitivity.

Note on this clone: Its antigen specificity is not known. Qualities for individual bases were not recorded, and no much larger clone is one base off.

Libraries were made using the immunoSEQ multiplex PCR assay. A mixture of 60 forward primers for TCR Vbeta segments and 13 reverse primers for TCR Jbeta segments was used in the multiplex PCR. The CDR3 region of rearranged TCR beta genes was amplified from genomic DNA with a multiplex PCR assay. The amplified TCR beta libraries were sequenced on the Illumina HiSeq System as 87-base-pair reads. The authors' pipeline ran thus. A later analysis tallied 80 million to 95 million unique TCR beta chains across the 666 repertoires, and some 12 million of those chains were shared by two or more donors. To remove PCR and sequencing errors, raw reads were error-corrected and collapsed into unique sequences using a nearest-neighbor algorithm that merged closely related sequences. Alignment of CDR3 sequences to IMGT reference sequences was used to assign V, D and J gene segments. For a sequence to be retained, a match of at least six nucleotides was required to both a V gene segment and a J gene segment. A rearrangement was called productive if the CDR3 had no stop codons and remained in frame with V and J, and every other rearrangement was called non-productive. Following IMGT convention, CDR3 was defined as the stretch from the second conserved V-encoded cysteine up to the conserved J-encoded phenylalanine. In an earlier analysis of roughly 610 of the donors, sequences lacking an unambiguous match to a single V gene segment were excluded. In an earlier analysis of approximately 610 of the donors, V segments were called functional above 56.7% productive rearrangements and were called segregating when the between-donor standard deviation exceeded 5%. A statistical classification framework was developed to diagnose cytomegalovirus status using the catalog of TCR beta chain sequences. A later analysis assigned V and J genes by comparing TCR nucleotide sequences with IMGT/GENE-DB human TR gene sequences. A later analysis assigned CDR3 sequences and most-parsimonious VDJ recombination scenarios with the TCRdist pipeline. In a later analysis, every TCR beta chain was defined by the combination of its CDR3 amino acid sequence and its V-gene family, and reads without a unique V-gene family were dropped. As a way to deal with suspected cross-contamination and a sequencing artifact, a later analysis dropped hundreds of nucleotide sequences that were highly shared and had low generation probability. In a later analysis, a clonal expansion index was calculated for each public chain from normalized within-repertoire ranks of inferred template counts. A later analysis computed generation probabilities with a VDJ recombination model fitted to out-of-frame rearrangements, and checked the results against IGoR. Hypergeometric tests were used in a later analysis to score TCR-TCR, TCR-HLA and TCR-CMV co-occurrence, with a repertoire-size bias correction applied to the TCR pairs. To estimate false discovery rates, a later analysis permuted the HLA or CMV assignments 20 times. A later analysis grouped co-occurring TCRs with DBSCAN, adding TCRdist sequence similarity when clustering within HLA-allele-positive subsets. For co-occurrence clustering, repertoires with fewer than 30,000 or more than 120,000 public chains were excluded, along with a handful of repertoires with anomalous nucleotide sharing. What TCRdb holds here is the immuneACCESS table cut down to in-frame rearrangements. Part of the clones is not present; checked against another copy, under half of the missing clones reflect an unresolved V gene, and the others are unexplained. V and J calls and clone size are given by that table; D and trimming were obtained from the DNA. This sample comprises some 190,000 clones, just over 75% of them detected only once. The top ten hold 1.4% of the sample.

The CDR3 goes from the cysteine to the phenylalanine over 12 residues. The CDR3 DNA has 36 bases and is translated from base 1. V sheds 7 bases and J sheds 4 bases, leaving 10 bases between their ends. CDR1 and CDR2 (LNHDA, SQIVND) derive from the germline V gene (reference sequence). The cohort was made up of under 800 healthy bone marrow donors. All cohort members were sampled while nominally healthy, although unrecorded immune exposures were likely present. The donor was CMV seronegative and was included in the group of a few hundred seronegative cohort members. Each donor provided a peripheral blood sample, and peripheral blood mononuclear cells were used for TCR beta sequencing. The Qiagen DNeasy Blood Extraction Kit was used to extract genomic DNA from the blood cell samples.

The sequenced sample was PBMCs. The receptor comes from a man aged 18-30 years in good health and CMV-seronegative. This chain joins TRBV19 to TRBJ1-2; too little of a D gene remains to name it. The nucleotide sequence reads as follows: TGTGCCAGTATGGAGGCCGTCTATGGCTACACCTTC. The translation is CASMEAVYGYTF.